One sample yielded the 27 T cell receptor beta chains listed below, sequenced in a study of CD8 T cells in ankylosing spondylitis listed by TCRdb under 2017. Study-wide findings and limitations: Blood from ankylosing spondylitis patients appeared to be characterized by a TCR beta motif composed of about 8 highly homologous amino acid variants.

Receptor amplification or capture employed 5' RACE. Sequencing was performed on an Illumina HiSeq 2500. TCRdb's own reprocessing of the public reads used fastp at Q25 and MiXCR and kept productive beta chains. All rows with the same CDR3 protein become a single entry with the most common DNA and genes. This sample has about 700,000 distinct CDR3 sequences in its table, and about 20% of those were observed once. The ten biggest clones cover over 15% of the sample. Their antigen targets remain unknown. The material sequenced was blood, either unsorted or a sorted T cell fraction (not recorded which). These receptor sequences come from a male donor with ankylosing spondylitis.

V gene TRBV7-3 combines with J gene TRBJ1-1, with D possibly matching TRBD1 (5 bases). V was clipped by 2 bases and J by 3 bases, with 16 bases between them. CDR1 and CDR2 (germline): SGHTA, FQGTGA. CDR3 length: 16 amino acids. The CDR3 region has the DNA TGTGCCAGCAGCTTATCCGGGGACCCTTCTTACACTGAAGCTTTCTTT. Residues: CASSLSGDPSYTEAFF. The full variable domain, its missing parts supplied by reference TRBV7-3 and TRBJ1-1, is GAGVSQTPSNKVTEKGKYVELRCDPISGHTALYWYRQSLGQGPEFLIYFQGTGAADDSGLPNDRFFAVRPEGSVSTLKIQRTERGDSAVYLCASSLSGDPSYTEAFFGQGTRLTVV.

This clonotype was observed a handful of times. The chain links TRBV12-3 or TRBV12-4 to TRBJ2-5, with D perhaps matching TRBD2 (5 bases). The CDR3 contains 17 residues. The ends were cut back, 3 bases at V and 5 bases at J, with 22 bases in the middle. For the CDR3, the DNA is TGTGCCAGCAGTTTTTCGGCACTCCCTACCACGGGGGAGACCCAGTACTTC. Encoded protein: CASSFSALPTTGETQYF.

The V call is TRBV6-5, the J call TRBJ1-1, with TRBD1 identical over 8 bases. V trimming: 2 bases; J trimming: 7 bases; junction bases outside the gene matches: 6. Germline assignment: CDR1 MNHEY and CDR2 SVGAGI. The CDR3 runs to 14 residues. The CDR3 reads CASSYLGQGFEAFF. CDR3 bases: TGTGCCAGCAGTTACCTTGGACAGGGCTTTGAAGCTTTCTTT.

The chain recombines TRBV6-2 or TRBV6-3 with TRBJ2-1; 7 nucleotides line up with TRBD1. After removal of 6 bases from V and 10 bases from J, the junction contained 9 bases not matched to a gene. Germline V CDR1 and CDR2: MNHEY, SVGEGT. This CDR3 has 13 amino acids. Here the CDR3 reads CASRPPRQGEQFF. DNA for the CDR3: TGTGCCAGCAGACCGCCAAGACAGGGCGAGCAGTTCTTC.

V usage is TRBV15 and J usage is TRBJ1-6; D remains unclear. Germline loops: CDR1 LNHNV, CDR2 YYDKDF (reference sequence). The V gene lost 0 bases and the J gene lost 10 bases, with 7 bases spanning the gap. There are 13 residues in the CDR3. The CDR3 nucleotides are TGTGCCACCAGCAGAGAGTTAGGATCACCCCTCCACTTT. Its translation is CATSRELGSPLHF.

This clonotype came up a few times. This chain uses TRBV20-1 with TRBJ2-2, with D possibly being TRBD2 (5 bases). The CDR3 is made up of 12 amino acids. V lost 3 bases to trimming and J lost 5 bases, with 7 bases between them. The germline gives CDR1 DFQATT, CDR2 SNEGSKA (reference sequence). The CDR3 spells CSARKRTGELFF. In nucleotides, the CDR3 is TGCAGTGCTAGGAAGCGGACCGGGGAGCTGTTTTTT.

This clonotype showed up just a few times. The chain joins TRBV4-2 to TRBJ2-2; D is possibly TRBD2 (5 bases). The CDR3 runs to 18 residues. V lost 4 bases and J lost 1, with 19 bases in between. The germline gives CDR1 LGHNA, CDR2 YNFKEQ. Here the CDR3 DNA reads TGTGCCAGCAGCCCGGACTCCATACGTAAGGGGAACACCGGGGAGCTGTTTTTT. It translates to CASSPDSIRKGNTGELFF.

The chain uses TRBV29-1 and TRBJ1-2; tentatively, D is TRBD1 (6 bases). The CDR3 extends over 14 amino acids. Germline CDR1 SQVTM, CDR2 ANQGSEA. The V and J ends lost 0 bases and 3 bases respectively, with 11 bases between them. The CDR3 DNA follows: TGCAGCGTTGAAGATCAACAGGGTGACTATGGCTACACCTTC. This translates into CSVEDQQGDYGYTF.

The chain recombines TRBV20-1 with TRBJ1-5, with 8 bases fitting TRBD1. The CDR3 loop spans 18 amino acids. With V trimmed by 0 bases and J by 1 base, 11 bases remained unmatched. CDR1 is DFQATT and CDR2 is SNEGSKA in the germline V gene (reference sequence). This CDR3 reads CSARDLGTGTWSNQPQHF. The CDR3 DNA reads TGCAGTGCTAGAGATCTGGGGACAGGAACTTGGAGCAATCAGCCCCAGCATTTT.

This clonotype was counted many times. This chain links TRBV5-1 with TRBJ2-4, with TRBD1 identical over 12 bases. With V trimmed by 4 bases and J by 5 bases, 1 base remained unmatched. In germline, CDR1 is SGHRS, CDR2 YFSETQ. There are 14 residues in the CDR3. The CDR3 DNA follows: TGCGCCAGCAGCGGGACAGGGGGCCAAAACATTCAGTACTTC. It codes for CASSGTGGQNIQYF.

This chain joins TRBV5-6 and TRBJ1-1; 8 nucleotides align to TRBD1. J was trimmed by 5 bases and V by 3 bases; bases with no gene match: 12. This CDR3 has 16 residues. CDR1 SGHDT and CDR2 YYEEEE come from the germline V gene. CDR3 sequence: CASSSYRGARRTEAFF. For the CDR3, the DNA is TGTGCCAGCAGCTCATACAGGGGGGCACGTAGGACTGAAGCTTTCTTT.

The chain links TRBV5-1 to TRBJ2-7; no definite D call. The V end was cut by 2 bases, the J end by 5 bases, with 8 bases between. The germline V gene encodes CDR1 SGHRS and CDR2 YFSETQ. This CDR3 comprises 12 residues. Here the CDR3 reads CASSFSLDEQYF. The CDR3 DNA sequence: TGCGCCAGCAGCTTTTCCCTGGACGAGCAGTACTTC.

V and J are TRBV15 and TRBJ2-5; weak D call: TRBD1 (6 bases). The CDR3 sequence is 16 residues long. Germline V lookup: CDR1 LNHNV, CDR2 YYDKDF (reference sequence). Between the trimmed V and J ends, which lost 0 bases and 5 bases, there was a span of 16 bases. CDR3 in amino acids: CATSRERGTGFETQYF. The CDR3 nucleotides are TGTGCCACCAGCAGAGAAAGGGGCACAGGGTTTGAGACCCAGTACTTC. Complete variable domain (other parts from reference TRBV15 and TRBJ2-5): DAMVIQNPRYQVTQFGKPVTLSCSQTLNHNVMYWYQQKSSQAPKLLFHYYDKDFNNEADTPDNFQSRRPNTSFCFLDIRSPGLGDTAMYLCATSRERGTGFETQYFGPGTRLLVL.

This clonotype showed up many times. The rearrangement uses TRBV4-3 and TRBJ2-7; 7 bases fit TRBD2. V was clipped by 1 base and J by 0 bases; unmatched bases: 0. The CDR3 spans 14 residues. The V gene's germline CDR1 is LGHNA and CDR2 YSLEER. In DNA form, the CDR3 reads TGCGCCAGCAGCCAAGGGACTAGCTCCTACGAGCAGTACTTC. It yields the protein CASSQGTSSYEQYF.

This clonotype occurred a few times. The CDR3 is CSVGAEEYEQFF. In nucleotides, the CDR3 is TGCAGCGTGGGGGCCGAGGAGTATGAGCAGTTCTTC. This chain links TRBV29-1 with TRBJ2-1, with D maybe TRBD1 (6 bases). The V end lost 6 bases, the J end lost 8 bases, and 14 bases lay between the germline ends. From germline, CDR1 is SQVTM and CDR2 ANQGSEA. The CDR3 runs to 12 residues.

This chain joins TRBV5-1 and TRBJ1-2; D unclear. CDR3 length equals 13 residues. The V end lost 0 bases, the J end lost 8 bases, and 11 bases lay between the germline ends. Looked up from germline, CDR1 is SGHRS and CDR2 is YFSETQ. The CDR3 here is CASSLAQTGGYTF. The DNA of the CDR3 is TGCGCCAGCAGCTTGGCGCAGACGGGGGGCTACACCTTC.

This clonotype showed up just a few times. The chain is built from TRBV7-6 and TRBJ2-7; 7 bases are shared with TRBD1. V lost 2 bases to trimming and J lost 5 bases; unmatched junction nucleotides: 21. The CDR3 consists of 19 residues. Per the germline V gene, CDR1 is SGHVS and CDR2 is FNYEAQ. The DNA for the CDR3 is TGTGCCAGCAGCTTATATCCTGTAGGAACAGGGGACCACTTCAACGAGCAGTACTTC. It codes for CASSLYPVGTGDHFNEQYF.

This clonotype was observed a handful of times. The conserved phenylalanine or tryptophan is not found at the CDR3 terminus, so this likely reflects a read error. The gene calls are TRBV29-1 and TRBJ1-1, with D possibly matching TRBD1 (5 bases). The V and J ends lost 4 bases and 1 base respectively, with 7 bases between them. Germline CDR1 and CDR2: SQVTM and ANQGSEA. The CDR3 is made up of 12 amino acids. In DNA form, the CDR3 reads TGCAGCGTTGCCAGGGCGAACACTGAAGCTTTCTCT. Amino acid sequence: CSVARANTEAFS.

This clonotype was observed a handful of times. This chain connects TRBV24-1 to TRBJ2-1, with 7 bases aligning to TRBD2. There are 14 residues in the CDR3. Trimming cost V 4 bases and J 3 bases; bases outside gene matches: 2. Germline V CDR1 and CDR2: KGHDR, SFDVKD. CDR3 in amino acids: CATSDRDYYNEQFF. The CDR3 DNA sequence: TGTGCCACCAGTGACCGGGACTACTACAATGAGCAGTTCTTC.

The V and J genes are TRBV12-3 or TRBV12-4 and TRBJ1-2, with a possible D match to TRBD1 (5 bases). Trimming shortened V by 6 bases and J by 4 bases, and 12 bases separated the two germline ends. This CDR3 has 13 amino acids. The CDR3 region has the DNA TGTGCCAGCAGGCCCGGGACGGCCTATGGCTACACCTTC. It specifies CASRPGTAYGYTF.

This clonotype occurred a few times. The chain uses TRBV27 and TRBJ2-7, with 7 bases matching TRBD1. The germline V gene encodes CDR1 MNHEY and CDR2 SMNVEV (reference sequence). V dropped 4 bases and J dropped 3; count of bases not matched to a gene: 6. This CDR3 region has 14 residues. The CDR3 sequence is CASSSGTAIYEQYF. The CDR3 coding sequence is TGTGCCAGCAGTTCCGGGACAGCAATCTACGAGCAGTACTTC.

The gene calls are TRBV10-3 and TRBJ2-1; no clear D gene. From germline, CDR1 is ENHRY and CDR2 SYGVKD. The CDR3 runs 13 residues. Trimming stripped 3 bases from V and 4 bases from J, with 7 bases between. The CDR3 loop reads CAISEALYNEQFF. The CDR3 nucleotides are TGTGCCATCAGTGAAGCCTTATACAATGAGCAGTTCTTC.

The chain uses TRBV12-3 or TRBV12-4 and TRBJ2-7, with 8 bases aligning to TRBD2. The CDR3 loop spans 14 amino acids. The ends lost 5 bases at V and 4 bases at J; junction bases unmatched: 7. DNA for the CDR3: TGTGCCAGCAGTCCTCGGGGGGGCAGGTACGAGCAGTACTTC. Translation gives CASSPRGGRYEQYF.

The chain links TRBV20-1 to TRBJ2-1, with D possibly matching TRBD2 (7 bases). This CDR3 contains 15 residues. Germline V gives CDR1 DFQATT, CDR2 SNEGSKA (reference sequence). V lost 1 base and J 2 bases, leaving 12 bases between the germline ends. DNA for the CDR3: TGCAGTGCTAGAGTTCGGGGGGCCGCCTACAATGAGCAGTTCTTC. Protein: CSARVRGAAYNEQFF.

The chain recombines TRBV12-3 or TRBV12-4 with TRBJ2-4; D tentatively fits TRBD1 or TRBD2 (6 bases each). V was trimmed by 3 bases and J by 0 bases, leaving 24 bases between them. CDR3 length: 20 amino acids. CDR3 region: CASSFPTGTQGGLAKNIQYF. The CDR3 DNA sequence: TGTGCCAGCAGTTTTCCCACCGGGACGCAAGGGGGGCTAGCCAAAAACATTCAGTACTTC.

CDR3 sequence: CSARDLWGSQPQHF. The CDR3 coding sequence is TGCAGTGCTAGAGATCTATGGGGAAGTCAGCCCCAGCATTTT. The genes are TRBV20-1 and TRBJ1-5; no reliable D call. CDR3 length equals 14 residues. The germline V gene has CDR1 DFQATT and CDR2 SNEGSKA (reference sequence). V lost 0 bases, J lost 6 bases, and 12 bases lay in between.

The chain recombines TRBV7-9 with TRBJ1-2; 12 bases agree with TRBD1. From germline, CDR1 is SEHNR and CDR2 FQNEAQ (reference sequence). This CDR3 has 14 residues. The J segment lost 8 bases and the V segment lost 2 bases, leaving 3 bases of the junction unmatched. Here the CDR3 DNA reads TGTGCCAGCAGCTTATTTGGGACAGGGGGCGGCTACACCTTC. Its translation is CASSLFGTGGGYTF.